These 15 T cell receptor beta chains share one sample of origin, sequenced in a study of immune heterogeneity within non-small cell lung tumors listed by TCRdb under 2018. Sequencing was carried out with a HiSeq X Ten. The TCR beta CDR3 region was amplified with a multiplex PCR system whose first round of about 10 cycles used 32 V-gene forward primers and 13 J-gene reverse primers. TCRdb took the public reads, trimmed them with fastp at Q25, ran MiXCR for clone calling and kept in-frame beta chains. Every CDR3 protein is listed once, alongside the most common genes and DNA of its rows. The sample profile shows 9,000 to 13,000 distinct CDR3 sequences; around 30% of them were found once. Of the sample, 20% to 25% falls within the top ten clones. For the TCR template, genomic DNA was extracted from bulk tumor tissue, and approximately 600 ng of gDNA was amplified for each sample. Multiple biopsies per primary tumor were taken during surgery, spaced as far apart as possible within the tumor mass. The study cohort was described as untreated and was composed of newly diagnosed NSCLC cases undergoing curative surgery.

The sequenced sample consisted of lung tumor tissue. The receptors were gathered from a woman in her 50s with non-small cell lung cancer.

This clonotype was counted ten times or more. J is TRBJ2-1 and V is TRBV7-8; TRBD1 aligns across 8 bases. Germline CDR1 SGHVS, CDR2 FQNEAQ. The CDR3 extends over 18 amino acids. V lost 2 bases and J lost 7; bases outside the gene matches: 16. CDR3 sequence: CASSLLHPRTGGWNEQFF. The CDR3 DNA reads as TGTGCCAGCAGCTTATTACACCCCCGCACAGGGGGTTGGAATGAGCAGTTCTTC.

This clonotype showed up many times. This rearrangement joins TRBV19 to TRBJ1-2; TRBD1 might be the D (5 bases). Between the trimmed V and J ends, which lost 7 bases and 8 bases, there was a span of 20 bases. This CDR3 is 14 amino acids long. The germline gives CDR1 LNHDA, CDR2 SQIVND (reference sequence). CDR3 protein: CASIQEDSYGGYTF. The CDR3 DNA follows: TGTGCCAGTATTCAAGAAGACAGCTACGGCGGCTACACCTTC.

This chain uses TRBV11-2 with TRBJ1-2, with TRBD1 matching over 7 bases. V was clipped by 4 bases and J by 6 bases; unmatched bases: 5. The germline V gene encodes CDR1 SGHAT and CDR2 FQNNGV. This CDR3 has 13 amino acids. The CDR3 nucleotides read TGTGCCAGCAGCTCCGGACAGGTTCATGGCTACACCTTC. It codes for CASSSGQVHGYTF.

This clonotype appeared many times. This rearrangement joins TRBV19 to TRBJ1-5; D is possibly TRBD1 (5 bases). The CDR3 is 17 residues long. CDR1 is LNHDA and CDR2 is SQIVND in the germline V gene (reference sequence). V lost 7 bases to trimming and J lost 4 bases, with 23 bases between them. The CDR3 DNA follows: TGTGCCAGTACCCCCCTTGGAGGACACCCTCTGAATCAGCCCCAGCATTTT. Translated, it gives CASTPLGGHPLNQPQHF. Based on the CDR3 plus reference TRBV19 and TRBJ1-5, the full variable domain is DGGITQSPKYLFRKEGQNVTLSCEQNLNHDAMYWYRQDPGQGLRLIYYSQIVNDFQKGDIAEGYSVSREKKESFPLTVTSAQKNPTAFYLCASTPLGGHPLNQPQHFGDGTRLSIL.

This clonotype was counted ten times or more. The chain links TRBV27 to TRBJ2-7; 9 nucleotides align to TRBD2. The CDR3 totals 15 residues. V gave up 6 bases and J gave up 0 bases; unmatched junction bases: 6. From germline, CDR1 is MNHEY and CDR2 SMNVEV (reference sequence). The CDR3 loop reads CASSPTSGVSYEQYF. The CDR3 bases are TGTGCCAGCAGCCCGACTAGCGGAGTCTCCTACGAGCAGTACTTC.

This clonotype was counted many times. The chain has TRBV12-3 or TRBV12-4 and TRBJ1-4; a weak D match, TRBD1 (5 bases). The CDR3 loop spans 16 amino acids. The V and J ends lost 6 bases and 0 bases respectively, with 14 bases between them. CDR3 protein: CASSSDRLATNEKLFF. The CDR3 DNA reads as TGTGCCAGCAGCTCAGACAGATTAGCAACTAATGAAAAACTGTTTTTT.

Comment on this clonotype: A junction end diverges from the germline sequence, so it may reflect a read error. The V and J genes are TRBV14 and TRBJ2-7, with a weak D call TRBD2 (5 bases). The CDR3 contains 16 residues. Germline CDR1 and CDR2: SGHDN and FVKESK. CDR3 bases: TGTGCCAACAGCCAAGAGGGTCTTCTGAGCTCCTACGAGCAGTACTTC. It encodes CANSQEGLLSSYEQYF.

Many counts were recorded for this clonotype. The chain couples TRBV2 to TRBJ1-5; 7 bases fit TRBD1. The CDR3 spans 16 residues. V was clipped by 4 bases and J by 4 bases; unmatched bases: 10. CDR1 and CDR2 from the germline V gene are SNHLY and FYNNEI. CDR3 coding DNA: TGTGCCAGCAGTGGACGGCCGGGACAGATTAATCAGCCCCAGCATTTT. Translation: CASSGRPGQINQPQHF.

The rearrangement links TRBV25-1 to TRBJ1-1, with unresolved D. The CDR3 runs 13 residues. Germline assignment: CDR1 MGHDK and CDR2 SYGVNS. Trimming stripped 8 bases from V and 3 bases from J, with 13 bases between. The CDR3 DNA sequence: TGTGCCAGCCGATCGAAACAGTACACTGAAGCTTTCTTT. It yields the protein CASRSKQYTEAFF.

For this clonotype: A much more abundant neighbour one base away suggests this may be a read error. The genes are TRBV6-1 and TRBJ2-7, with 9 bases lining up with TRBD1. The germline CDR1 and CDR2 sequences are MNHNS and SASEGT. The CDR3 length is 14 residues. V gave up 5 bases and J gave up 6 bases; unmatched junction bases: 8. The CDR3 loop is CASSTRDRVGEQYF. As DNA, the CDR3 is TGTGCCAGCAGTACCCGGGACAGGGTGGGCGAGCAGTACTTC.

With regard to this clonotype: This may stem from a read error, because a much larger clone lies one nucleotide away. Likely a read error: the CDR3 ends without its conserved phenylalanine or tryptophan. V and J are TRBV29-1 and TRBJ2-1, with 7 bases that match TRBD1. Looked up from germline, CDR1 is SQVTM and CDR2 is ANQGSEA. J gave up 6 bases and V 4 bases, and 3 bases lay outside the gene matches. The CDR3 loop spans 12 amino acids. CDR3 residues: CSVGGQTNEQFL. CDR3 coding DNA: TGCAGCGTTGGGGGACAGACCAATGAGCAGTTCTTG.

The V and J genes are TRBV19 and TRBJ2-3; D not certain. The CDR3 sequence is 13 residues long. Germline CDR1 reads LNHDA; CDR2 reads SQIVND (reference sequence). Deletions cut 6 bases from V and 4 bases from J, with 11 bases between. The DNA of the CDR3 is TGTGCCAGTAGCGTACTAAATCCAGATACGCAGTATTTT. It is translated as CASSVLNPDTQYF.

In its sample, this clonotype was seen many times. J is TRBJ1-1 and V is TRBV28; no reliable D call. There are 12 residues in the CDR3. The V gene's germline CDR1 is MDHEN and CDR2 SYDVKM. Between the trimmed V and J ends, which lost 5 bases and 3 bases, there was a span of 7 bases. The CDR3 is CASSTVDTEAFF. The CDR3, as DNA: TGTGCCAGCAGTACAGTGGACACTGAAGCTTTCTTT.

This clonotype was found many times. The V gene is TRBV6-1, the J gene TRBJ1-6, with TRBD1 identical over 7 bases. V shed 0 bases and J 11 bases; nucleotides not matched to a gene: 16. Germline V gene data show CDR1 as MNHNS and CDR2 as SASEGT. The CDR3 runs 18 residues. The CDR3 reads CASSEALWGQPAGPPLHF. CDR3 nucleotide sequence: TGTGCCAGCAGTGAAGCGCTATGGGGACAGCCCGCGGGTCCACCCCTCCACTTT.

This chain links TRBV7-8 with TRBJ2-1, with D possibly matching TRBD2 (5 bases). Trimming shortened V by 1 base and J by 1 base, and 11 bases separated the two germline ends. CDR3 length: 16 residues. The germline gives CDR1 SGHVS, CDR2 FQNEAQ. The CDR3 bases are TGTGCCAGCAGCTTAGGTGGGAGCTGGTCCTACAATGAGCAGTTCTTC. Amino acids: CASSLGGSWSYNEQFF.